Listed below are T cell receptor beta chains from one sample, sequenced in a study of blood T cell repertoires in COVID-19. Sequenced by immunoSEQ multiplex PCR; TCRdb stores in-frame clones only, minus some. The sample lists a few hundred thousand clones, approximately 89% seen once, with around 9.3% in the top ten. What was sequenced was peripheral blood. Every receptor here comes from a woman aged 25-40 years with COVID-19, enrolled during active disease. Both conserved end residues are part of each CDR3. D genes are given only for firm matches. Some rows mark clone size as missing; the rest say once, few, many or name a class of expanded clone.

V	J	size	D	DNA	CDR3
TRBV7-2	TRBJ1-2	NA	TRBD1	TGTGCCAGCAGTTTTTCGGACAGGGCTAACTATGGCTACACCTTC	CASSFSDRANYGYTF
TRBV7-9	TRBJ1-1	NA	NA	TGTGCCAGCAGCTCGGGAGGAGGGTACACTGAAGCTTTCTTT	CASSSGGGYTEAFF
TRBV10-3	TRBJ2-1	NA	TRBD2	TGTGCCATCACAGCGGGAGGCGGCGAGCAGTTCTTC	CAITAGGGEQFF
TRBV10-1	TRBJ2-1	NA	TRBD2	TGCGCCAGCACGTCACGGGAGGGTCTTCAGCAGTTCTTC	CASTSREGLQQFF
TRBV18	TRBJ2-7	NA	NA	TGTGCCAGCTCACCCCTGGACGCGGGCTACGAGCAGTACTTC	CASSPLDAGYEQYF
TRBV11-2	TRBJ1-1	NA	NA	TGTGCCAGCAGCCCCAGGTCCCAGGGACTCACTGAAGCTTTCTTT	CASSPRSQGLTEAFF
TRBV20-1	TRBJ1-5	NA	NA	TGCAGTGCTAGTCGTGCGGGAATGGATCAGCCCCAGCATTTT	CSASRAGMDQPQHF
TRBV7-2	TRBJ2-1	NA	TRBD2	TGTGCCAGCAGCCCCGGGGGGGGACTAGCGGCCTGGAATGAGCAGTTCTTC	CASSPGGGLAAWNEQFF
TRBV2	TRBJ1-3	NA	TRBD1	TGTGCCAGCAGTGAAAGCCCGACAGGGGTCAGAAACACCATATATTTT	CASSESPTGVRNTIYF
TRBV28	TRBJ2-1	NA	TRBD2	TGTGCCAGCTCGACTAGCGGGAGGGCCTATGGGAATGAGCAGTTCTTC	CASSTSGRAYGNEQFF
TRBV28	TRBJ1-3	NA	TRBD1	TGTGCCAGCAGTGTAGGGGGCAGTGCTGGAAACACCATATATTTT	CASSVGGSAGNTIYF
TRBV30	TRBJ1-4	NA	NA	TGTGCCTGGAGTGTAGGGCCCGGGAAGGGAAAACTGTTTTTT	CAWSVGPGKGKLFF
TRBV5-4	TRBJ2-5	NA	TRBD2	TGTGCCAGCAGCCGTCGACTAGCGGGAGGAGAGACCCAGTACTTC	CASSRRLAGGETQYF
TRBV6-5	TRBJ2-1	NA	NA	TGTGCCAGCAGTTACTCCACGGTGAATGAGCAGTTCTTC	CASSYSTVNEQFF
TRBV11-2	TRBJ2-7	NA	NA	TGTGCCAGCAGCTCCGGCAGGGAATTGCCAGCCGAGCAGTACTTC	CASSSGRELPAEQYF
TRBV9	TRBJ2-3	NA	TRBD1	TGTGCCAGCAGCGTAGGGGACAGGGGCACAGATACGCAGTATTTT	CASSVGDRGTDTQYF
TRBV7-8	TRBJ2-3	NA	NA	TGTGCCAGCAGCTTAAATAGGGGTGTAGGCACGCAGTATTTT	CASSLNRGVGTQYF
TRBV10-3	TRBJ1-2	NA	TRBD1	TGTGCCATCAGCGGGACAGGGGGCAATGGCTACACCTTC	CAISGTGGNGYTF
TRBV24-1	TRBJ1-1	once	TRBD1	TGTGCCACCAGTGATCCGGGACAGTTGAACACTGAAGCTTTCTTT	CATSDPGQLNTEAFF
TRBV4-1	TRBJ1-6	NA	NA	TGCGCCAGCAGCCAAGAAAGTAGAAGCTCCTATAATTCACCCCTCCACTTT	CASSQESRSSYNSPLHF
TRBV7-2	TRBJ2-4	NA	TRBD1	TGTGCCAGCAGCTTAGATTGGGGACAGGGTAAAAACATTCAGTACTTC	CASSLDWGQGKNIQYF
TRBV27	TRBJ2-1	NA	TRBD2	TGTGCCAGCAGTTTAAGGGAGGGCCTCTACAATGAGCAGTTCTTC	CASSLREGLYNEQFF
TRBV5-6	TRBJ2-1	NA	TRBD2	TGTGCCAGCAGCTTGGCGTCTAGCGGGTTTTACAATGAGCAGTTCTTC	CASSLASSGFYNEQFF
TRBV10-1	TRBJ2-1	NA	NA	TGCGCCAGCAGTGATCTTGGTCTGGGGGGAACTAATAATGAGCAGTTCTTC	CASSDLGLGGTNNEQFF
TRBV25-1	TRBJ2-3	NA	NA	TGTGCCAGCAGTGAATGGGGGGGGCCTCATACGCAGTATTTT	CASSEWGGPHTQYF
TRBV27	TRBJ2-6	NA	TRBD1	TGTGCCAGCAGTTCCCTACAGGGGGCCACTGGGGCCAACGTCCTGACTTTC	CASSSLQGATGANVLTF
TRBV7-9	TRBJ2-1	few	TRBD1	TGTGCCAGCAGCTTAGCGCTCACCCTTCGACAGGGGAATAATGAGCAGTTCTTC	CASSLALTLRQGNNEQFF
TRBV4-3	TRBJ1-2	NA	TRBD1	TGCGCCAGCAGCCGGACAGGGTATGGCTACACCTTC	CASSRTGYGYTF
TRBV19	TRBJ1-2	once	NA	TGTGCCAGTAGTATAGGGCGGAACTATGGCTACACCTTC	CASSIGRNYGYTF
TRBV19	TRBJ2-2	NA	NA	TGTGCCAGTAGCCCTACTACGGGAGCCATGAACACCGGGGAGCTGTTTTTT	CASSPTTGAMNTGELFF
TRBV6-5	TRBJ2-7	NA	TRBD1	TGTGCCAGCAGTTACTGGGGACAGGGGGCCGACGAGCAGTACTTC	CASSYWGQGADEQYF
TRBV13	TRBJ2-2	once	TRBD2	TGTGCCAGCAGCAGCGGGACTAGCGGACCCACCGGGGAGCTGTTTTTT	CASSSGTSGPTGELFF
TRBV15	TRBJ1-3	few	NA	TGTGCCACCAGCAGAGCGTCGGGTGGAAACACCATATATTTT	CATSRASGGNTIYF
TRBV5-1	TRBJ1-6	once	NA	TGCGCCAGCAGAGGGGCGGTAATTTCACCCCTCCACTTT	CASRGAVISPLHF
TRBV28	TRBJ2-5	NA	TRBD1	TGTGCCAGCAGCCTAAGACAGGGTGGTGTGGAGACCCAGTACTTC	CASSLRQGGVETQYF
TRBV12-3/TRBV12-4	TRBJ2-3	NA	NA	TGTGCCAGCAGTTCTCTCACAGATACGCAGTATTTT	CASSSLTDTQYF
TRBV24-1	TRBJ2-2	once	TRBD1	TGTGCCACCAGTGATTCCGGGACAGTGAACACCGGGGAGCTGTTTTTT	CATSDSGTVNTGELFF
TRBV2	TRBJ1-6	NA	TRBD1	TGTGCCAGCCGACCAGAGGGACAGTATAATTCACCCCTCCACTTT	CASRPEGQYNSPLHF
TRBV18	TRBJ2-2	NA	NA	TGTGCCACCTTGGGACAAGTAGTCGGGGAGCTGTTTTTT	CATLGQVVGELFF
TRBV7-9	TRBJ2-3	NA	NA	TGTGCCAGCAGTGGGCTTTCTAGCACAGATACGCAGTATTTT	CASSGLSSTDTQYF
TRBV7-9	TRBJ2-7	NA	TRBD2	TGTGCCAGCAGCTTATGGCGGGCTAGCGGGACCATGGGGCAGTACTTC	CASSLWRASGTMGQYF
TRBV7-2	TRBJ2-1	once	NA	TGTGCCAGGGGGGGGCTTAGTGAGCAGTTCTTC	CARGGLSEQFF
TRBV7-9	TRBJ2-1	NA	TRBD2	TGTGCCAGCAGCAACCGACTAGCGGGAGGAGTGGAGCAGTTCTTC	CASSNRLAGGVEQFF
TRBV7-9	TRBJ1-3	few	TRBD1	TGTGCCAGCAGCTTTGGGACAGCGGGAAACACCATATATTTT	CASSFGTAGNTIYF
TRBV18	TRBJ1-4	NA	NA	TGTGCCAGCTCACCCCGACAGGCCACAACTAATGAAAAACTGTTTTTT	CASSPRQATTNEKLFF
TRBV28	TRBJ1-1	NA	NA	TGTGCCAGCAGTTTAGAGGGGGGGAAGAACACTGAAGCTTTCTTT	CASSLEGGKNTEAFF
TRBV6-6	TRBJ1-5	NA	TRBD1	TGTGCCAGCAGTATGGACAGGACTCGTCAGCCCCAGCATTTT	CASSMDRTRQPQHF
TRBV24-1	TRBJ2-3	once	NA	TGTGCCACCAGTGATTTCGGGACTCACGGGGATACGCAGTATTTT	CATSDFGTHGDTQYF
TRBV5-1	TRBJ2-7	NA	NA	TGCGCCAGCAGCTTGGGCCCTGGGCCCTCCTACGAGCAGTACTTC	CASSLGPGPSYEQYF
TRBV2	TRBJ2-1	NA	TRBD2	TGTGCCAGCAGTGATGAGCGGGAGGGCGCAAATGAGCAGTTCTTC	CASSDEREGANEQFF
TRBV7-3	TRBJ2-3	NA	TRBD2	TGTGCCAGCAGCTTGGTGGGAGGGTTCACAGATACGCAGTATTTT	CASSLVGGFTDTQYF
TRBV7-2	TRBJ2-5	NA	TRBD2	TGTGCCAGCAGCCACACCCTAGGACGGGGGGGGCAAGAGACCCAGTACTTC	CASSHTLGRGGQETQYF
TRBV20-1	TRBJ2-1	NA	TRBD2	TGCAGTGCTAGTACCCTAGCGGGAGCAAACTACAATGAGCAGTTCTTC	CSASTLAGANYNEQFF
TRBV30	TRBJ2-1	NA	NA	TGTGCCTGGAGCGTCAACTCCGGGGTATCCAATGAGCAGTTCTTC	CAWSVNSGVSNEQFF
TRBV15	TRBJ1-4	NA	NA	TGTGCCACCAGCAGAGACTCGGGGATTAATGAAAAACTGTTTTTT	CATSRDSGINEKLFF